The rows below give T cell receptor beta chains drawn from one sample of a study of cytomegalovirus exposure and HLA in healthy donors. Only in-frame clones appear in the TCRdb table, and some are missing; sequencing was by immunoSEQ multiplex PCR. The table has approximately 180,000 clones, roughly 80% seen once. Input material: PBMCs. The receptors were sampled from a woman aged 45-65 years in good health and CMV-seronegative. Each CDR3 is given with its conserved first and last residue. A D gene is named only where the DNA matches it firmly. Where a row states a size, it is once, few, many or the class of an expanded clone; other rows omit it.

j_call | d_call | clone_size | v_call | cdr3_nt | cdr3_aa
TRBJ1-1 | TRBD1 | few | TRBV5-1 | TGCGCCAGCAGCCCGCGGACAGGGGGAGGCACTGAAGCTTTCTTT | CASSPRTGGGTEAFF
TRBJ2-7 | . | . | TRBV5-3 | TGTGCCAGAAGCTTGGCAGCTGGCGGGGATAGGGGCTTC | CARSLAAGGDRGF
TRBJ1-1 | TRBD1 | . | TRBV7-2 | TGTGCCAGCAGCCTTGTACAGGGGAGCCGGAGTGAAGCTTTCTTT | CASSLVQGSRSEAFF
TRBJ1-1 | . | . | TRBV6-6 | TGTGCCAGCAGTCCCCGAGGGGGAAGTAACACTGAAGCTTTCTTT | CASSPRGGSNTEAFF
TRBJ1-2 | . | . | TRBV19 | TGTGCCAGTAGACCACAGGGCCGAACTAACTATGGCTACACCTTC | CASRPQGRTNYGYTF
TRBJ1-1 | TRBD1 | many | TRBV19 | TGTGCCAGTAGTATCCTCAGACAGGGATTGGACACTGAAGCTTTCTTT | CASSILRQGLDTEAFF
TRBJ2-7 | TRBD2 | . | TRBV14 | TGTGCCAGCAGCCTCAAGGGGGGGCTAGCGGGATTCTTTTCCTACGAGCAGTACTTC | CASSLKGGLAGFFSYEQYF
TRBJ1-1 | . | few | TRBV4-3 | TGCGCCAGCAGCTCCCTTCCAGGCTCTGAAGCTTTCTTT | CASSSLPGSEAFF
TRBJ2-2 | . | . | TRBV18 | TGTGCCAGCTCAAGGACGGGTAGCGGGAACACCGGGGAGCTGTTTTTT | CASSRTGSGNTGELFF
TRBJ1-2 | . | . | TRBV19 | TGTGCCAGTAGTCTTTCCCACGACGACAGTTTACTCTATGGCTACACCTTC | CASSLSHDDSLLYGYTF
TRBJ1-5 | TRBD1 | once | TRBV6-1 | TGTGCCAGCAGCGAAGCGGGACAGGGGGTGTCTAGCAATCAGCCCCAGCATTTT | CASSEAGQGVSSNQPQHF
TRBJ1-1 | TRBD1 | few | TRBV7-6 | TGTGCCAGCAGTCGCGACAGGGTTGTTGGTGGGAACACTGAAGCTTTCTTT | CASSRDRVVGGNTEAFF
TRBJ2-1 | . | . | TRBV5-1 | TGCGCCAGCAGCTCGCAACAAGTGGGGAGCTTCTCCTACAATGAGCAGTTCTTC | CASSSQQVGSFSYNEQFF
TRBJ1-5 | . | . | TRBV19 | TGTGCCAGTAGACCCCAGAGACTTGAGGGAATTCCCCAGCATTTT | CASRPQRLEGIPQHF
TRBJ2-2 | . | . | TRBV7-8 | TGTGCCAGCAGCTTAGGCTTGCCAAACAGGGTGTACACCGGGGAGCTGTTTTTT | CASSLGLPNRVYTGELFF
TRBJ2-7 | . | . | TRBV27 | TGTGCCAGCAGTTTAATACGGACAGTCTCGGGGGAGCAGTACTTC | CASSLIRTVSGEQYF
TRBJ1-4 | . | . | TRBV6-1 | TGTGCCACTCGGCTAACAGGTGTAGGTGAAAAACTGTTTTTT | CATRLTGVGEKLFF
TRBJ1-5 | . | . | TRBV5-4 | TGTGCCAGCAGCTTCGCGGGTCGTCAGCCCCAGCATTTT | CASSFAGRQPQHF
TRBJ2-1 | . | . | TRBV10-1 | TGCGCCAGCTACGCGACTTTTGATAGCAATGAGCAGTTCTTC | CASYATFDSNEQFF
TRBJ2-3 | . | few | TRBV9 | TGTGCCAGCAGCCCCCAACTACTCACAGATACGCAGTATTTT | CASSPQLLTDTQYF
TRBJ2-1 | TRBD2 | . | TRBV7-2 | TGTGCCAGCAGCCTGACTAGCTCCTCGTCCGATGAGCAGTTCTTC | CASSLTSSSSDEQFF
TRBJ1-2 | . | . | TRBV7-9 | TGTGCCTTTATAGAGGGAGGTCGGGATGGCTACACCTTC | CAFIEGGRDGYTF
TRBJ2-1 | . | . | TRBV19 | TGTGCCAGTAGTATCTGGGCTAGCCCCAATGAGCAGTTCTTC | CASSIWASPNEQFF
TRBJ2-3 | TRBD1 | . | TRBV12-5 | TGTGCTAGTGCCCCCGGGGCTGGCCAGGGGGCAACAAATACGCAGTATTTT | CASAPGAGQGATNTQYF
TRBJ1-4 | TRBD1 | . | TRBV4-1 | TGCGCCAGCAGCCTATTCCAGGGGGCTGCAACTAATGAAAAACTGTTTTTT | CASSLFQGAATNEKLFF
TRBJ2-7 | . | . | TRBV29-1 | TGCAGCGCCACTTCTAGGAGTTCCTACGAGCAGTACTTC | CSATSRSSYEQYF
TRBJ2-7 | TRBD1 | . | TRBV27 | TGTGCCAGCAGTCCATGGGGACAGGGCGACGAGCAGTACTTC | CASSPWGQGDEQYF
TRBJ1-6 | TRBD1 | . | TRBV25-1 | TGTGCCAGCAGTGAATTGAAAGGGGACAGGGTTCGTTCACCCCTCCACTTT | CASSELKGDRVRSPLHF